The clone carrying this TCR beta chain has only a few counts. Its matching antigen is unknown. Sequencing targeted expressed TCRB transcripts, as all isolated RNA had been reverse transcribed. Libraries were prepared by immunoSEQ multiplex PCR; TCRdb keeps only in-frame clonotypes and omits some of them. The repertoire includes about 620,000 clones, roughly 16% of them detected once, and about 0.087% sits in the top ten. This CDR3 is 14 amino acids long. V was trimmed by 1 base and J by 1 base, leaving 7 bases between them. Germline V gives CDR1 KGHSH, CDR2 LQKENI. The data originate from a study of beta chain features in type 1 diabetes. Study at large: Investigators examined 107,917,701 sorted cells across all samples.

Points from the study as a whole: The study found that naive, central memory and Treg TCRB repertoires appeared more similar in patients than in healthy donors.

The source is a man aged 18 to 29 in good health. What was sequenced was naive CD4+ T cells from blood. The chain links TRBV18 to TRBJ1-1, with D hard to call. The CDR3, as DNA: TGTGCCAGCTCACCACGTCTGGAGAACACTGAAGCTTTCTTT. It encodes CASSPRLENTEAFF.